Included here is one T cell receptor beta chain sequence, with context. The protocol was immunoSEQ multiplex PCR, while the TCRdb copy is restricted to in-frame clones and leaves out a portion. The sample yields about 82,000 clones, roughly three quarters seen once. This specimen comes from a study of blood T cell repertoires in COVID-19. Germline V gene sequence: CDR1 SGHRS, CDR2 YFSETQ. The ends lost 4 bases at V and 3 bases at J; junction bases unmatched: 4. The CDR3 runs 16 residues. The receptor was isolated from a man in his sixties with COVID-19, enrolled during active disease. The rearrangement uses TRBV5-1 and TRBJ2-3, with 14 bases lining up with TRBD2. Material for sequencing was peripheral blood. The DNA for the CDR3 is TGCGCCAGCAGCACGGGACTAGCGGGGGCTACAGATACGCAGTATTTT. Translating gives CASSTGLAGATDTQYF. The variable domain in full, with the rest retrieved from reference TRBV5-1 and TRBJ2-3, is KAGVTQTPRYLIKTRGQQVTLSCSPISGHRSVSWYQQTPGQGLQFLFEYFSETQRNKGNFPGRFSGRQFSNSRSEMNVSTLELGDSALYLCASSTGLAGATDTQYFGPGTRLTVL.